Below are 13 T cell receptor beta chains sequenced from a single sample in a study of T cells after posttransplantation cyclophosphamide. The naive gate required viable CD3+CD4+ or CD3+CD8+ cells with CCR7+CD45RA+CD45RO-CD95-CD27+CD28+ phenotype. Sequencing was performed with immunoSEQ multiplex PCR; in TCRdb, only in-frame clones are kept and a portion is missing. The sample includes some 33,000 clones, over 75% of them seen just once. Sequenced: naive CD4+ T cells sorted from blood. All receptors come from a man between 25 and 39 years old in good health and a related stem cell transplant donor.

The V call is TRBV25-1, the J call TRBJ2-1, with 11 bases identical to TRBD1. The trim removed 4 bases at V and 3 bases at J, leaving 2 bases unmatched. The CDR3 length is 15 residues. CDR1 and CDR2 (germline): MGHDK, SYGVNS. This CDR3 reads CASSGDRGFYNEQFF. As DNA, the CDR3 is TGTGCCAGCAGTGGGGACAGGGGGTTCTACAATGAGCAGTTCTTC.

The genes are TRBV5-1 and TRBJ1-2; 7 bases fit TRBD1. The germline V gene encodes CDR1 SGHRS and CDR2 YFSETQ. Trimming removed 4 bases from V and 8 bases from J; junction bases left unmatched: 8. CDR3 length: 13 amino acids. The CDR3: CASSRAGGEGYTF. The DNA of the CDR3 is TGCGCCAGCAGCCGGGCAGGGGGTGAGGGCTACACCTTC.

The V gene is TRBV10-3, the J gene TRBJ2-5, with 9 positions matching TRBD1. The DNA end lines up better with TRBJ2-7; the J call may be wrong. Germline CDR1 is ENHRY and CDR2 is SYGVKD. The CDR3 sequence is 16 residues long. CDR3 sequence (DNA): TGTGCCATCAGTGAACTAATGGGGACAGGGAGGGACGAGCAGTACTTC. Residues: CAISELMGTGRDEQYF.

The chain couples TRBV19 to TRBJ2-5, with 9 bases fitting TRBD1. The CDR3 totals 15 residues. Germline V gene data show CDR1 as LNHDA and CDR2 as SQIVND (reference sequence). The V segment lost 5 bases and the J segment 4 bases; nucleotides outside the gene matches: 8. The CDR3 DNA reads TGTGCCAGTAGTCCGAGGACAGGGGTCGGAGAGACCCAGTACTTC. This sequence encodes CASSPRTGVGETQYF.

The V call is TRBV12-5, the J call TRBJ1-2; no clear D gene. V shed 1 base and J shed 4 bases, with 10 bases lying between them. CDR1 and CDR2 (germline): LGHNT, FRNRAP. The CDR3 spans 14 residues. CDR3 DNA sequence: TGTGCTAGTGGTTTGGCGAGTCCAAGCTATGGCTACACCTTC. Translated: CASGLASPSYGYTF.

The table lists this clone with a count of one. The DNA for the CDR3 is TGTGCCAGCAGCTTTAGACAGCCAGCTAACTATGGCTACACCTTC. This sequence encodes CASSFRQPANYGYTF. This chain uses TRBV5-4 with TRBJ1-2, with D perhaps TRBD1 (5 bases). This CDR3 is 15 amino acids long. Trimming took off 2 bases at V and 0 bases at J, with 11 bases between the two ends. Germline V lookup: CDR1 SGHNT, CDR2 YYREEE (reference sequence).

The chain uses TRBV28 and TRBJ1-2; a possible D gene is TRBD1 (5 bases). V was trimmed by 5 bases and J by 1 base, leaving 14 bases between them. The CDR3 sequence is 15 residues long. CDR1 is MDHEN and CDR2 is SYDVKM in the germline V gene. In nucleotides, the CDR3 is TGTGCCAGCAGTCTCACAGGCGCCCTTAACTATGGCTACACCTTC. This codes for CASSLTGALNYGYTF.

The chain recombines TRBV6-5 with TRBJ2-5, with 9 bases identical to TRBD2. This CDR3 region has 13 residues. The trim removed 6 bases at V and 1 base at J, leaving 0 bases unmatched. In germline, CDR1 is MNHEY, CDR2 SVGAGI. The CDR3 nucleotides are TGTGCCAGCAGGACTAGCGGCCAAGAGACCCAGTACTTC. This encodes CASRTSGQETQYF.

The gene calls are TRBV19 and TRBJ1-2; 8 positions match TRBD1. This CDR3 comprises 14 residues. Germline assignment: CDR1 LNHDA and CDR2 SQIVND (reference sequence). V lost 1 base to trimming and J lost 4 bases; unmatched junction nucleotides: 2. The CDR3: CASSIARGLYGYTF. The CDR3 bases are TGTGCCAGTAGTATAGCCAGGGGGCTCTATGGCTACACCTTC.

This chain links TRBV18 with TRBJ1-1; D not resolved. The germline V and J ends were trimmed by 5 bases and 0 bases, with 13 bases remaining between them. Germline V gives CDR1 KGHSH, CDR2 LQKENI. This CDR3 has 15 residues. CDR3 nucleotides: TGTGCCAGCTCATTAAAGACGCAGGTGAACACTGAAGCTTTCTTT. Translated: CASSLKTQVNTEAFF.

This chain links TRBV10-3 with TRBJ2-7; 9 bases align to TRBD1. Germline-derived CDR1 and CDR2 are ENHRY and SYGVKD. V lost 2 bases to trimming and J lost 5 bases; unmatched junction nucleotides: 7. The CDR3 is made up of 15 amino acids. The CDR3 DNA sequence: TGTGCCATCAGTGAGGGCCGGGACAGGGTTCACGAGCAGTACTTC. It specifies CAISEGRDRVHEQYF.

The V and J genes are TRBV5-8 and TRBJ1-1, with D possibly TRBD1 on 6 matching bases. Germline CDR1 reads SGHTS; CDR2 reads YDEGEE. The V and J ends lost 4 bases and 1 base respectively, with 8 bases between them. This CDR3 comprises 13 residues. This CDR3 is CASSLRGNTEAFF. CDR3 DNA sequence: TGTGCCAGCAGCCTCAGGGGGAACACTGAAGCTTTCTTT. The full variable domain, its missing parts supplied by reference TRBV5-8 and TRBJ1-1, is EAGVTQSPTHLIKTRGQQATLRCSPISGHTSVYWYQQALGLGLQFLLWYDEGEERNRGNFPPRFSGRQFPNYSSELNVNALELEDSALYLCASSLRGNTEAFFGQGTRLTVV.

The chain joins TRBV9 to TRBJ2-7; 8 bases are shared with TRBD2. This CDR3 is built from 15 residues. V was clipped by 0 bases and J by 2 bases; unmatched bases: 4. Germline V lookup: CDR1 SGDLS, CDR2 YYNGEE. CDR3: CASSVGQRGTYEQYF. CDR3 nucleotides: TGTGCCAGCAGCGTAGGACAGCGGGGGACCTACGAGCAGTACTTC.